These 24 T cell receptor beta chains originate from one sample sequenced in a study of shared clonotypes between healthy human individuals. The naive CD8 subset, CD45RO-negative cells positively selected for CCR7, excluded terminally differentiated effector memory CD45RA+ cells. TCRdb keeps only in-frame clones here, not all; method: immunoSEQ multiplex PCR. The sample gives around 640,000 clones, about 96% of which show up once; roughly 0.12% is in the top ten. The sequenced sample was naive CD8+ T cells sorted from blood. The receptors stem from a woman in her 30s in good health.

The sample holds a few counts of this clone. The chain joins TRBV19 to TRBJ1-1, with a weak D call TRBD1 (5 bases). Deletions cut 0 bases from V and 1 base from J, with 9 bases between. The germline V gene encodes CDR1 LNHDA and CDR2 SQIVND (reference sequence). The CDR3 covers 15 residues. The CDR3 nucleotides read TGTGCCAGTAGTATAGAGCGACAGAGGAACACTGAAGCTTTCTTT. It codes for CASSIERQRNTEAFF.

The chain is built from TRBV2 and TRBJ1-3; D ambiguous. Germline assignment: CDR1 SNHLY and CDR2 FYNNEI. V was pared by 2 bases and J by 2 bases, with 7 bases between. The CDR3 contains 14 residues. The CDR3 spells CASSERRAGNTIYF. The CDR3 DNA sequence: TGTGCCAGCAGTGAACGCAGAGCTGGAAACACCATATATTTT.

This clone was picked up one time. V and J are TRBV28 and TRBJ1-4; 7 bases align to TRBD1. The CDR3 covers 17 residues. With V trimmed by 4 bases and J by 0 bases, 8 bases remained unmatched. In germline, CDR1 is MDHEN, CDR2 SYDVKM. Here the CDR3 reads CASSSITGASTNEKLFF. CDR3 coding DNA: TGTGCCAGCAGTTCCATTACAGGGGCCTCAACTAATGAAAAACTGTTTTTT.

This clone has a single count. The CDR3 protein is CASSFTGGFHEQYF. The CDR3 DNA sequence: TGTGCCAGCAGCTTTACGGGAGGGTTCCACGAGCAGTACTTC. V is TRBV5-4 and J is TRBJ2-7; 8 bases are a match to TRBD2. J was trimmed by 5 bases and V by 2 bases; bases with no gene match: 6. CDR3 length equals 14 residues. Per the germline V gene, CDR1 is SGHNT and CDR2 is YYREEE (reference sequence).

In its sample, this clone was seen once. The V and J genes are TRBV9 and TRBJ1-1; weak D call: TRBD1 (5 bases). From germline, CDR1 is SGDLS and CDR2 YYNGEE. V was pared by 0 bases and J by 6 bases, with 12 bases between. The CDR3 covers 14 residues. CDR3 residues: CASSVALGHPEAFF. CDR3 DNA sequence: TGTGCCAGCAGCGTAGCGTTAGGACACCCTGAAGCTTTCTTT.

The chain recombines TRBV7-6 with TRBJ1-1; no definite D call. This CDR3 region has 15 residues. With 5 bases removed from V and 5 bases from J, the gap between germline ends came to 18 bases. Germline-derived CDR1 and CDR2 are SGHVS and FNYEAQ. The CDR3 sequence is CASSLNKGKRTEAFF. The CDR3 coding sequence is TGTGCCAGCAGCCTGAATAAGGGAAAGAGGACTGAAGCTTTCTTT.

The chain joins TRBV28 to TRBJ1-2, with D possibly TRBD1 on 6 matching bases. The CDR3 is 13 residues long. The germline V gene has CDR1 MDHEN and CDR2 SYDVKM. The V end lost 3 bases, the J end lost 8 bases, and 13 bases lay between the germline ends. CDR3 region: CASSFRGARGYTF. CDR3 DNA sequence: TGTGCCAGCAGTTTTAGGGGGGCCCGCGGCTACACCTTC.

The chain employs TRBV28 and TRBJ1-1, with a possible D match to TRBD1 (6 bases). V lost 7 bases, J lost 6 bases, and 27 bases lay in between. In germline, CDR1 is MDHEN, CDR2 SYDVKM. This CDR3 region has 17 residues. CDR3 sequence (DNA): TGTGCCAGCACGCTGGGGTCTGGGGGCCATTCGGTAGCTGAAGCTTTCTTT. It specifies CASTLGSGGHSVAEAFF.

The chain carries TRBV5-4 and TRBJ2-1; TRBD1 matches at 11 bases. The CDR3 consists of 14 residues. The trim removed 6 bases at V and 5 bases at J, leaving 4 bases unmatched. CDR1 and CDR2 from the germline V gene are SGHNT and YYREEE (reference sequence). The CDR3 loop reads CASNRDRGNNEQFF. CDR3 nucleotide sequence: TGTGCCAGCAACCGGGACAGGGGGAACAATGAGCAGTTCTTC.

A word on this clone: This CDR3 is also generated by other DNA sequences in the sample. The chain links TRBV5-6 to TRBJ2-7; D possibly corresponds to TRBD1 (6 bases). CDR3 length: 14 residues. Trimming removed 0 bases from V and 4 bases from J, with 11 bases in between. Looked up from germline, CDR1 is SGHDT and CDR2 is YYEEEE. The CDR3 DNA sequence: TGTGCCAGCAGCTTGGGGCAGGGGCTTTACGAGCAGTACTTC. Amino acid sequence: CASSLGQGLYEQYF.

The chain links TRBV27 to TRBJ2-7, with 11 bases identical to TRBD2. CDR1 is MNHEY and CDR2 is SMNVEV in the germline V gene (reference sequence). The CDR3 is 15 amino acids. V lost 6 bases and J lost 5; bases outside the gene matches: 9. The CDR3 DNA is TGTGCCAGCAGGGCGACTAGCGGGATAGAGGACGAGCAGTACTTC. Protein product: CASRATSGIEDEQYF.

The V and J genes are TRBV19 and TRBJ1-5, with TRBD1 as a possible D gene (5 bases). Trimming removed 3 bases at V and 5 bases at J, with 11 bases between. Germline V gene sequence: CDR1 LNHDA, CDR2 SQIVND (reference sequence). The CDR3 is 14 residues long. The CDR3 DNA sequence: TGTGCCAGTAGTATCCGGGACCTTTATCAGCCCCAGCATTTT. It codes for CASSIRDLYQPQHF. Variable domain in full (rest from reference TRBV19 and TRBJ1-5): DGGITQSPKYLFRKEGQNVTLSCEQNLNHDAMYWYRQDPGQGLRLIYYSQIVNDFQKGDIAEGYSVSREKKESFPLTVTSAQKNPTAFYLCASSIRDLYQPQHFGDGTRLSIL.

The CDR3 DNA follows: TGCGCCAGCTCGCAGACTGGGGGCAAAAACATTCAGTACTTC. Its protein product is CASSQTGGKNIQYF. The chain is built from TRBV4-1 and TRBJ2-4; D tentatively reads TRBD1 or TRBD2 (5 bases each). CDR3 length: 14 residues. Between the trimmed V and J ends, which lost 8 bases and 3 bases, there was a span of 14 bases. Per germline, CDR1 MGHRA and CDR2 YSYEKL.

J is TRBJ1-3 and V is TRBV7-9; the D is unclear. Germline lookup yields CDR1 SEHNR and CDR2 FQNEAQ (reference sequence). V shed 6 bases and J shed 8 bases, with 14 bases lying between them. There are 13 residues in the CDR3. The CDR3 coding sequence is TGTGCCAGCAGTCCTCCCCAGGTCTACACCATATATTTT. As protein: CASSPPQVYTIYF.

The rearrangement joins TRBV6-1 to TRBJ2-3; 12 nucleotides align to TRBD1. V shed 0 bases and J 6 bases; nucleotides not matched to a gene: 10. Germline lookup yields CDR1 MNHNS and CDR2 SASEGT. This CDR3 spans 18 amino acids. CDR3 bases: TGTGCCAGCAGTGAAGCCGGATCCGGGACAGGGGGCGAGGATACGCAGTATTTT. Translating gives CASSEAGSGTGGEDTQYF.

This chain joins TRBV11-2 and TRBJ2-7; 13 nucleotides line up with TRBD2. The CDR3 contains 16 residues. V was clipped by 4 bases and J by 4 bases; unmatched bases: 7. In germline, CDR1 is SGHAT, CDR2 FQNNGV. For the CDR3, the DNA is TGTGCCAGCAGCTCCAGGACTAGCGGGAGTCATTACGAGCAGTACTTC. The encoded protein is CASSSRTSGSHYEQYF.

V gene TRBV27 combines with J gene TRBJ2-6; a possible D gene is TRBD1 (5 bases). Germline CDR1 and CDR2: MNHEY and SMNVEV (reference sequence). The V end was cut by 6 bases, the J end by 4 bases, with 19 bases between. The CDR3 has 17 residues. CDR3 region: CASRQVSPPFGANVLTF. The DNA for the CDR3 is TGTGCCAGCAGACAGGTCTCTCCCCCTTTCGGGGCCAACGTCCTGACTTTC.

The chain joins TRBV9 to TRBJ2-7; D is perhaps TRBD2 (5 bases). This CDR3 comprises 15 residues. The V end lost 1 base, the J end lost 0 bases, and 11 bases lay between the germline ends. The germline CDR1 and CDR2 sequences are SGDLS and YYNGEE. The chain's CDR3 is CASSVPRDSSYEQYF. CDR3 sequence (DNA): TGTGCCAGCAGCGTACCCCGGGATAGCTCCTACGAGCAGTACTTC.

The chain recombines TRBV7-9 with TRBJ2-7; D possibly matches TRBD1 or TRBD2 (7 bases each). Germline V gene lookup returns CDR1 SEHNR and CDR2 FQNEAQ (reference sequence). The CDR3 sequence is 15 residues long. V dropped 0 bases and J dropped 3 bases, with 12 bases sitting between them. CDR3 DNA sequence: TGTGCCAGCAGCTTAGCGCGGGGGACAGTCTACGAGCAGTACTTC. It encodes CASSLARGTVYEQYF.

This clone was seen once. This rearrangement joins TRBV13 to TRBJ1-1, with D unclear. The V end was cut by 5 bases, the J end by 8 bases, with 27 bases between. The CDR3 loop spans 17 amino acids. Germline loops: CDR1 PRHDT, CDR2 FYEKMQ (reference sequence). The CDR3 DNA sequence: TGTGCCAGCAGCCCAATTAGAGGGTCTGTGGGCCGGTTAGAAGCTTTCTTT. Protein sequence: CASSPIRGSVGRLEAFF. The whole variable domain, filled in from reference TRBV13 and TRBJ1-1, reads AAGVIQSPRHLIKEKRETATLKCYPIPRHDTVYWYQQGPGQDPQFLISFYEKMQSDKGSIPDRFSAQQFSDYHSELNMSSLELGDSALYFCASSPIRGSVGRLEAFFGQGTRLTVV.

V usage is TRBV4-1 and J usage is TRBJ1-1, with D tentatively TRBD1 (6 bases). Trimming took 5 bases from V and 4 from J, leaving 20 bases between them. Per germline, CDR1 MGHRA and CDR2 YSYEKL. The CDR3 sequence is 16 residues long. Here the CDR3 DNA reads TGCGCCAGCAGCAGCCCGGCGGGGGGGCTGGGCACTGAAGCTTTCTTT. Its protein product is CASSSPAGGLGTEAFF.

This chain links TRBV11-3 with TRBJ2-4; 8 bases line up with TRBD1. The CDR3 runs to 17 residues. Germline loops: CDR1 SGHNT, CDR2 YENEEA. Unmatched junction bases numbered 4, after V lost 0 bases and J lost 0 bases. CDR3 amino acids: CASSLETGVRAKNIQYF. The CDR3 coding sequence is TGTGCCAGCAGCTTAGAGACAGGGGTTAGAGCCAAAAACATTCAGTACTTC.

V and J are TRBV7-9 and TRBJ2-1; D remains unclear. The germline gives CDR1 SEHNR, CDR2 FQNEAQ (reference sequence). The CDR3 is made up of 13 amino acids. V lost 5 bases, J lost 10 bases, and 15 bases lay in between. CDR3 loop: CASSPHGGVEQFF. Written as DNA, the CDR3 is TGTGCCAGCAGCCCCCATGGTGGGGTCGAGCAGTTCTTC.

This rearrangement joins TRBV12-5 to TRBJ2-1; D gene uncertain. Trimming removed 4 bases from V and 8 bases from J, with 9 bases in between. The CDR3 is 12 residues long. CDR1 and CDR2 from the germline V gene are LGHNT and FRNRAP. CDR3: CASGSRTYEQFF. The CDR3 coding sequence is TGTGCTAGTGGTTCGAGGACGTATGAGCAGTTCTTC.